This T cell receptor (beta chain) comes out of a study of blood T cells in healthy people across ages. Study-wide findings and caveats: Per million T cells, the diversity of TCR beta decreased roughly linearly as age advanced.

Ten milliliters of peripheral blood were drawn from each donor into EDTA-treated tubes. Using a J-beta primer mix together with a sample-barcoded 5' primer, a second PCR was run for roughly 6 to 12 cycles. Template switching added a 12-random-nucleotide identifier to every cDNA molecule. Each of the samples gave a minimum of 2.5 million paired-end reads that contained CDR3. TCRdb reprocessed the 5' RACE reads via MiXCR and lists one record per CDR3 protein. This table has about 640,000 distinct CDR3 sequences, under 30% appearing once. This clonotype occurred a few times. The antigen is undetermined. V lost 7 bases to trimming and J lost 8 bases, with 11 bases between them. CDR3 length: 11 residues. Germline CDR1 reads MNHEY; CDR2 reads SVGAGI.

What was sequenced was blood. The chain carries TRBV6-5 and TRBJ1-1, with D perhaps matching TRBD1 (5 bases). The TCR originated in a woman at least 80 years old in good health. In DNA form, the CDR3 reads TGTGCCAGCACGAGGGGAGACGAAGCTTTCTTT. Protein product: CASTRGDEAFF.